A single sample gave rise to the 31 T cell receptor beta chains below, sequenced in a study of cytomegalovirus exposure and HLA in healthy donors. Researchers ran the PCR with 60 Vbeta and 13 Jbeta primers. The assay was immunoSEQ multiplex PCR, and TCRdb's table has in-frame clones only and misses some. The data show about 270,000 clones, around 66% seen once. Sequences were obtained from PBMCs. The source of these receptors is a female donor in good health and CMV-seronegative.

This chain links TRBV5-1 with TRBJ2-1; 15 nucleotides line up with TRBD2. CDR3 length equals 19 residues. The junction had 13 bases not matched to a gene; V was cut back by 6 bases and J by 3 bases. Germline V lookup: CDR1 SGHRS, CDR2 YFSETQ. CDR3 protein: CASTPGTSGRTRYYNEQFF. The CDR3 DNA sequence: TGCGCCAGCACCCCCGGGACTAGCGGGAGGACCCGTTACTACAATGAGCAGTTCTTC. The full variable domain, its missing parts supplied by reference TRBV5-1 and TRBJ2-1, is KAGVTQTPRYLIKTRGQQVTLSCSPISGHRSVSWYQQTPGQGLQFLFEYFSETQRNKGNFPGRFSGRQFSNSRSEMNVSTLELGDSALYLCASTPGTSGRTRYYNEQFFGPGTRLTVL.

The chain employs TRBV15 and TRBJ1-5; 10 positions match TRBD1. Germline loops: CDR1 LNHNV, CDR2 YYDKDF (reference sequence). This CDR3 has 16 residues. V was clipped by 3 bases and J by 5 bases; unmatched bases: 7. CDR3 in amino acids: CATSRPGQGSHQPQHF. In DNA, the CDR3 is TGTGCCACCAGCAGGCCGGGACAGGGGTCTCATCAGCCCCAGCATTTT.

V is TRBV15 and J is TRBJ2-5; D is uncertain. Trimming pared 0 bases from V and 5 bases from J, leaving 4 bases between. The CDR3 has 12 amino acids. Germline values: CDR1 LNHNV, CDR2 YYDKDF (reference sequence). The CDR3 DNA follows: TGTGCCACCAGCAGAGATCTCGAGACCCAGTACTTC. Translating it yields CATSRDLETQYF.

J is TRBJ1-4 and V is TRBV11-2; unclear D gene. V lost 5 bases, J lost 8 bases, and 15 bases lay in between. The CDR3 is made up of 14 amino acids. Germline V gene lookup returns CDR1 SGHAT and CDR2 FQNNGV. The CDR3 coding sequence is TGTGCCAGCAGCCCCACGTACGGGGTAGAAAAACTGTTTTTT. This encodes CASSPTYGVEKLFF.

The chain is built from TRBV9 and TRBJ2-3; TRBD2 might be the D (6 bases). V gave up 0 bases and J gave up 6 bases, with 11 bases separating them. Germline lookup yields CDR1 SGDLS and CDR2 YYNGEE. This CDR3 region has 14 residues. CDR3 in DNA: TGTGCCAGCAGCGTAGAGGGACTCATGGATACGCAGTATTTT. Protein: CASSVEGLMDTQYF.

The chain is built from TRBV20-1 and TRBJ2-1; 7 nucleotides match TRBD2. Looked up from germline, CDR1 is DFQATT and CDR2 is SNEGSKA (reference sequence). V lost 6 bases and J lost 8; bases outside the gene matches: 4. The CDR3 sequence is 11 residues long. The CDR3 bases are TGCAGTGCCAGTAGCGGGCATGAGCAGTTCTTC. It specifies CSASSGHEQFF.

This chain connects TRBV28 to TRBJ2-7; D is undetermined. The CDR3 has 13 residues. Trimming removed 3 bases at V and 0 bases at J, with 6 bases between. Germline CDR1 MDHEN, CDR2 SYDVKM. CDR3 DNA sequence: TGTGCCAGCAGTTTGGAGAGCTCCTACGAGCAGTACTTC. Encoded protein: CASSLESSYEQYF.

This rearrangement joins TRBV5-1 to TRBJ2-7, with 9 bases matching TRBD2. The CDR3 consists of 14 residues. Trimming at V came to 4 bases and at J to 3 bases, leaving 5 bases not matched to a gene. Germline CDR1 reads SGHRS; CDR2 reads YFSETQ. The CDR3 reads CASSLPSGIYEQYF. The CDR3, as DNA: TGCGCCAGCAGCCTGCCTAGCGGGATCTACGAGCAGTACTTC.

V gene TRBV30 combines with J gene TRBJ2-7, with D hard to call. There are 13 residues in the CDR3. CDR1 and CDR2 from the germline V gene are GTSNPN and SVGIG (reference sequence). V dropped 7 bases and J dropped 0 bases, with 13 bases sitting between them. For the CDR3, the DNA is TGTGCCTCGCGTCCCTCCGTCTCCTACGAGCAGTACTTC. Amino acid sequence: CASRPSVSYEQYF.

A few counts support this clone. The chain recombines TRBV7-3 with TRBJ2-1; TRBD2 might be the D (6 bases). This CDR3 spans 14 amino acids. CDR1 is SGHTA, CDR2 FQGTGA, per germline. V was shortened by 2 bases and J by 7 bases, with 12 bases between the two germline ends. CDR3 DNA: TGTGCCAGCAGCTTATGGGGGGTCAGAAATGAGCAGTTCTTC. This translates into CASSLWGVRNEQFF.

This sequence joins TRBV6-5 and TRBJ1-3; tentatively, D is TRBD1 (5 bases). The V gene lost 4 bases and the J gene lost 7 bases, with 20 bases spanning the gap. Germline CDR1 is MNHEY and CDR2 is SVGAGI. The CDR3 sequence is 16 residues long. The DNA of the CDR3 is TGTGCCAGCAGTTCCGGGACGGCCGCCGGAGGGAACACCATATATTTT. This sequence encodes CASSSGTAAGGNTIYF.

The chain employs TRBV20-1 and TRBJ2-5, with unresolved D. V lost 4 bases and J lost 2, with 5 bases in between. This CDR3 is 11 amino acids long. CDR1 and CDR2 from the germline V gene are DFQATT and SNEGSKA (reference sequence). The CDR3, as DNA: TGCAGTGCTATTCATCAAGAGACCCAGTACTTC. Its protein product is CSAIHQETQYF.

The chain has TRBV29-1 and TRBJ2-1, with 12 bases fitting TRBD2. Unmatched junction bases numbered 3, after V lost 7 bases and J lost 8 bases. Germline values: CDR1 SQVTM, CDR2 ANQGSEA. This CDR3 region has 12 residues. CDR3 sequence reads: CSGLAGGDEQFF. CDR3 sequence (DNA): TGCAGCGGGCTAGCGGGAGGGGATGAGCAGTTCTTC.

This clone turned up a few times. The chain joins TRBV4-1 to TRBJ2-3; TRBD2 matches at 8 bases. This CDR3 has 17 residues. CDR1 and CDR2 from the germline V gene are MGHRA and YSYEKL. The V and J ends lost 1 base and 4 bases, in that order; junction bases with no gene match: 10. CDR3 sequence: CASSQGRSGSSADTQYF. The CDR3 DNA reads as TGCGCCAGCAGCCAAGGCCGAAGCGGGAGCAGCGCAGATACGCAGTATTTT.

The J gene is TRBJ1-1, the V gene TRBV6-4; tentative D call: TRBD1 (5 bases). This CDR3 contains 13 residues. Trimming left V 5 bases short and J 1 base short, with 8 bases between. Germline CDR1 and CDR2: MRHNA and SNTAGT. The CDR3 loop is CASSSTENTEAFF. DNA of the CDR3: TGTGCCAGCAGTTCGACAGAGAACACTGAAGCTTTCTTT.

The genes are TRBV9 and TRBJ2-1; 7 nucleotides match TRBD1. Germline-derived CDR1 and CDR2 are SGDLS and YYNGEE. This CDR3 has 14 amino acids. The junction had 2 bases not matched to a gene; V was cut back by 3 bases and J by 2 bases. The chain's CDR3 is CASSAGTAYNEQFF. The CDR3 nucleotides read TGTGCCAGCAGCGCCGGGACAGCCTACAATGAGCAGTTCTTC.

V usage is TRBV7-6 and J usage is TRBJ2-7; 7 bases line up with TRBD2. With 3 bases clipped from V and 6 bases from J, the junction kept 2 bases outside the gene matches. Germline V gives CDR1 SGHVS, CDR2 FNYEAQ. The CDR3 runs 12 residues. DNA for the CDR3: TGTGCCAGCAGCTTCCCGGGGGGCGAGCAGTACTTC. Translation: CASSFPGGEQYF.

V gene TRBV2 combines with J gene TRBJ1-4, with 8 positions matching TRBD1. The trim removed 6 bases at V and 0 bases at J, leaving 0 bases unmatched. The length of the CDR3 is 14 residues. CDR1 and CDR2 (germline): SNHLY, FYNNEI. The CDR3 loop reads CASRGQATNEKLFF. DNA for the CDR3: TGTGCCAGCAGGGGACAGGCAACTAATGAAAAACTGTTTTTT.

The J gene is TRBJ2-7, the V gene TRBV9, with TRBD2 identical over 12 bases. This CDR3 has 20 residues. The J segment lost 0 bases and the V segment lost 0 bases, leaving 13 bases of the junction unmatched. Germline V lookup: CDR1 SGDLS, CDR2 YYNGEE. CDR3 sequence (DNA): TGTGCCAGCAGCGTAGGACAGGGGATGACTAGCGGGAGCTCCTCCTACGAGCAGTACTTC. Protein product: CASSVGQGMTSGSSSYEQYF.

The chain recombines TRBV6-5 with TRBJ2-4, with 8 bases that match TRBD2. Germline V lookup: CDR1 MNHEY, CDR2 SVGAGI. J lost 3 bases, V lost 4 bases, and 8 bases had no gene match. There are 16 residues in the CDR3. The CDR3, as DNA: TGTGCCAGCAGTTCAACCGGACTAGCCGACAAAAACATTCAGTACTTC. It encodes CASSSTGLADKNIQYF.

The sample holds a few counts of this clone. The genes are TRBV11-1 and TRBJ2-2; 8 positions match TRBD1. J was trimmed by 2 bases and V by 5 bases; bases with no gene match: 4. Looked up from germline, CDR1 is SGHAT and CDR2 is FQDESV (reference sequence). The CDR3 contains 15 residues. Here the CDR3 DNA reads TGTGCCAGCAGCGGACAGGGCCGTAACACCGGGGAGCTGTTTTTT. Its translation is CASSGQGRNTGELFF.

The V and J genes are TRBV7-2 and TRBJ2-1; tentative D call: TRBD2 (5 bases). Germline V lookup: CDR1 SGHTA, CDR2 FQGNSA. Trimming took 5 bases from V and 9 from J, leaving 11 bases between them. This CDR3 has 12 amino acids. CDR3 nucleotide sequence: TGTGCCAGCAGCCCGCCCACTAGTGAGCAGTTCTTC. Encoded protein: CASSPPTSEQFF.

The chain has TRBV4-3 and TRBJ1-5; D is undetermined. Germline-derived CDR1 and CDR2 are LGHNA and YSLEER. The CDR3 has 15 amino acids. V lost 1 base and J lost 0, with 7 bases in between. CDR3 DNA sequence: TGCGCCAGCAGCCAAGGGCCAGATAGCAATCAGCCCCAGCATTTT. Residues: CASSQGPDSNQPQHF.

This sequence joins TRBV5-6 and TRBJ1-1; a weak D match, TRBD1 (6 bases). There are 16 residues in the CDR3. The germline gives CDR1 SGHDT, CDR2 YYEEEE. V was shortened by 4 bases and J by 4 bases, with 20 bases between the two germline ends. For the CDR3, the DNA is TGTGCCAGCAGCACGGGGGGGGCGGGTTTGGGCACTGAAGCTTTCTTT. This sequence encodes CASSTGGAGLGTEAFF. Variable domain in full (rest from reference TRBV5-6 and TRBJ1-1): DAGVTQSPTHLIKTRGQQVTLRCSPKSGHDTVSWYQQALGQGPQFIFQYYEEEERQRGNFPDRFSGHQFPNYSSELNVNALLLGDSALYLCASSTGGAGLGTEAFFGQGTRLTVV.

CDR3 sequence reads: CASSYSSRVETQYF. CDR3 bases: TGTGCCAGCAGTTACTCGAGCAGGGTTGAGACCCAGTACTTC. The V gene is TRBV6-5, the J gene TRBJ2-5; TRBD1 is a possible D gene (5 bases). Trimming took off 0 bases at V and 5 bases at J, with 10 bases between the two ends. Germline V gene data show CDR1 as MNHEY and CDR2 as SVGAGI. This CDR3 is built from 14 residues.

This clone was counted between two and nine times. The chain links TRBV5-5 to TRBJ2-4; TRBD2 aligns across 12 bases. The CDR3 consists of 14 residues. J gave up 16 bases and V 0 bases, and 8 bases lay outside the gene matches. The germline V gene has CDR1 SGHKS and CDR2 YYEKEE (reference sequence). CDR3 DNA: TGTGCCAGCAGCTTGGTCCTAGCGGGAGGGCTGAGTTACTTC. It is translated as CASSLVLAGGLSYF.

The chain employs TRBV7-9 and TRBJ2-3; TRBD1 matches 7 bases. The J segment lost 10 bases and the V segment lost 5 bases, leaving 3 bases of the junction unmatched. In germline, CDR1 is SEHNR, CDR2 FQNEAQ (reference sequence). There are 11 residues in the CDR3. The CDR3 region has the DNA TGTGCCAGCAGCGAGGGGGCTCCGCAGTATTTT. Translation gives CASSEGAPQYF.

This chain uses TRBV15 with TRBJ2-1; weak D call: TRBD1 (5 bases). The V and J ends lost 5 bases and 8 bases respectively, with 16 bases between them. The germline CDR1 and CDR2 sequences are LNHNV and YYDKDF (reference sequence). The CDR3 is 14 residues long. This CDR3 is CATSPGPKGDEQFF. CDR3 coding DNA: TGTGCCACCAGCCCCGGACCTAAAGGGGATGAGCAGTTCTTC.

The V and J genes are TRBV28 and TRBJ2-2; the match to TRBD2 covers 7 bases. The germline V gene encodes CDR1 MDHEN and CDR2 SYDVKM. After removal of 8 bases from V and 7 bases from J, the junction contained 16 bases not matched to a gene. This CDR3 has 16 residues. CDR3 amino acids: CASRLKAGWEGGELFF. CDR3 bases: TGTGCCAGCCGCCTGAAAGCGGGATGGGAGGGCGGGGAGCTGTTTTTT.

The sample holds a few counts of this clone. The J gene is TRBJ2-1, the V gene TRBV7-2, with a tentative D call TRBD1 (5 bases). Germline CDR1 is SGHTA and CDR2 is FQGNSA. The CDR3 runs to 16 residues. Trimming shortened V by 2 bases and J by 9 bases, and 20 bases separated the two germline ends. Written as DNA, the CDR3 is TGTGCCAGCAGCTTACAGGGTTCCGCTACAATTGGTGAGCAGTTCTTC. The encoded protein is CASSLQGSATIGEQFF.

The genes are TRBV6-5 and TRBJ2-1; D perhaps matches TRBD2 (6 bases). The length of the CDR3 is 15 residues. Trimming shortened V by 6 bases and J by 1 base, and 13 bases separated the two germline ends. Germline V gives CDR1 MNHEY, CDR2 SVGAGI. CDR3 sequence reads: CASRIEGTSYNEQFF. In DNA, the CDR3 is TGTGCCAGCAGGATAGAGGGGACTTCCTACAATGAGCAGTTCTTC.